Presented here are 25 T cell receptor beta chains from one specimen sequenced in a study of cytomegalovirus exposure and HLA in healthy donors. PCR involved 60 Vbeta and 13 Jbeta primers. Sequencing was performed with immunoSEQ multiplex PCR; in TCRdb, only in-frame clones are kept and a portion is missing. Of 150,000 to 200,000 clones listed, around 80% are singletons. The sequenced material came from PBMCs. Receptor source: a man in his forties in good health and CMV-seropositive.

The V call is TRBV14, the J call TRBJ2-1; no clear D. CDR3 length: 15 amino acids. Trimming removed 4 bases at V and 7 bases at J, with 17 bases between. From germline, CDR1 is SGHDN and CDR2 FVKESK. CDR3 amino acids: CASSRVRVDSNEQFF. In DNA, the CDR3 is TGTGCCAGCAGCCGTGTTCGTGTCGACTCTAATGAGCAGTTCTTC.

In its sample, this clone was seen once. The genes are TRBV19 and TRBJ2-1; the match to TRBD2 covers 7 bases. The CDR3 runs to 16 residues. Trimming at V came to 2 bases and at J to 2 bases, leaving 6 bases not matched to a gene. Germline lookup yields CDR1 LNHDA and CDR2 SQIVND (reference sequence). Here the CDR3 DNA reads TGTGCCAGTAGTATACTAAGCGGGGCCCCCTACAATGAGCAGTTCTTC. Encoded protein: CASSILSGAPYNEQFF.

The V and J genes are TRBV23-1 and TRBJ2-7, with a possible D match to TRBD1 (5 bases). Near its end, the DNA agrees better with TRBJ1-2, so the J call may be wrong. TRBV23-1 is labeled an ORF, and its function is uncertain. This CDR3 region has 16 residues. CDR3 sequence (DNA): TGCGCCAGCAGTCACCTCGACAGTTCGGGAGACTATGGCTACACCTTC. Translated: CASSHLDSSGDYGYTF.

This sequence joins TRBV7-3 and TRBJ2-5; TRBD1 matches at 9 bases. This CDR3 has 14 residues. The junction had 2 bases not matched to a gene; V was cut back by 5 bases and J by 1 base. Germline V gene sequence: CDR1 SGHTA, CDR2 FQGTGA. The chain's CDR3 is CASSATGGQETQYF. DNA for the CDR3: TGTGCCAGCAGCGCGACAGGGGGCCAAGAGACCCAGTACTTC.

The V and J genes are TRBV5-4 and TRBJ1-4; 7 nucleotides match TRBD1. Germline CDR1 SGHNT, CDR2 YYREEE (reference sequence). With 3 bases clipped from V and 8 bases from J, the junction kept 10 bases outside the gene matches. The CDR3 length is 15 residues. The CDR3 spells CASSSRQGRKEKLFF. The CDR3 DNA reads as TGTGCCAGCAGCTCTCGACAGGGCAGGAAAGAAAAACTGTTTTTT.

This clone was detected only once. The chain combines TRBV7-9 with TRBJ2-7; 10 nucleotides match TRBD1. The germline V gene encodes CDR1 SEHNR and CDR2 FQNEAQ (reference sequence). The trim removed 5 bases at V and 1 base at J, leaving 8 bases unmatched. This CDR3 has 16 residues. CDR3 in amino acids: CASSGPGQGLSYEQYF. The DNA of the CDR3 is TGTGCCAGCAGCGGGCCGGGACAGGGGTTATCCTACGAGCAGTACTTC. The full variable domain, rest sourced from reference TRBV7-9 and TRBJ2-7, is DTGVSQNPRHKITKRGQNVTFRCDPISEHNRLYWYRQTLGQGPEFLTYFQNEAQLEKSRLLSDRFSAERPKGSFSTLEIQRTEQGDSAMYLCASSGPGQGLSYEQYFGPGTRLTVT.

The chain has TRBV7-9 and TRBJ2-3; D is possibly TRBD1 (6 bases). CDR1 is SEHNR, CDR2 FQNEAQ, per germline (reference sequence). The V gene lost 2 bases and the J gene lost 1 base, with 10 bases spanning the gap. CDR3 length equals 15 residues. The CDR3 region is CASSLSQGRTDTQYF. CDR3 nucleotide sequence: TGTGCCAGCAGCTTATCCCAGGGGCGCACAGATACGCAGTATTTT.

This chain uses TRBV5-1 with TRBJ2-3; D might be TRBD1 (6 bases). Trimming left V 7 bases short and J 5 bases short, with 17 bases between. Germline V gene data show CDR1 as SGHRS and CDR2 as YFSETQ. The CDR3 contains 14 residues. The DNA of the CDR3 is TGCGCCAGCCGGGACACGTCTTCGTTAGATACGCAGTATTTT. It encodes CASRDTSSLDTQYF.

This sequence joins TRBV15 and TRBJ2-7; TRBD2 aligns across 7 bases. Per the germline V gene, CDR1 is LNHNV and CDR2 is YYDKDF (reference sequence). CDR3 length equals 14 residues. Trimming took 0 bases from V and 5 from J; bases not matched to a gene: 4. In DNA, the CDR3 is TGTGCCACCAGCAGAGACGGCCGGGGGGACGAGCAGTACTTC. Protein sequence: CATSRDGRGDEQYF.

V gene TRBV28 combines with J gene TRBJ1-1; D is perhaps TRBD1 (6 bases). Germline CDR1 MDHEN, CDR2 SYDVKM. The V end was cut by 11 bases, the J end by 5 bases, with 18 bases between. The CDR3 sequence is 13 residues long. The CDR3 loop is CALWGRGGTEAFF. For the CDR3, the DNA is TGTGCCCTTTGGGGCAGGGGAGGGACTGAAGCTTTCTTT.

This clone was seen more than once but under ten times. The chain employs TRBV29-1 and TRBJ1-2, with D perhaps TRBD1 (6 bases). CDR3 length: 12 amino acids. Trimming took off 4 bases at V and 8 bases at J, with 14 bases between the two ends. Germline V CDR1 and CDR2: SQVTM, ANQGSEA. The DNA of the CDR3 is TGCAGCGTTGGGAGGGGGGGGAGCGGCTACACCTTC. Protein product: CSVGRGGSGYTF.

This clone was seen a few times. The rearrangement joins TRBV2 to TRBJ1-1; 7 bases are shared with TRBD1. V shed 6 bases, J shed 0 bases, and the junction held 16 bases outside the gene matches. The CDR3 contains 18 residues. Looked up from germline, CDR1 is SNHLY and CDR2 is FYNNEI. The CDR3 protein is CASSVPRRQGAMNTEAFF. In DNA form, the CDR3 reads TGTGCCAGCAGCGTACCCCGGCGACAGGGCGCTATGAACACTGAAGCTTTCTTT.

The chain is built from TRBV2 and TRBJ1-4; D unclear. This CDR3 is built from 11 residues. Germline lookup yields CDR1 SNHLY and CDR2 FYNNEI. V was cut by 7 bases and J by 7 bases, with 7 bases left in between. The CDR3 sequence is CASTNGEKLFF. The CDR3 DNA sequence: TGTGCCAGCACCAACGGTGAAAAACTGTTTTTT.

V and J are TRBV21-1 and TRBJ1-5. TRBV21-1 is described as a pseudogene. The CDR3 sequence is 15 residues long. The CDR3 reads CASIMERASGQPQHF. The CDR3 DNA follows: TGTGCCAGCATCATGGAGAGGGCATCGGGTCAGCCCCAGCATTTT.

CDR3 nucleotides: TGTGCCAGCAGCTTGTTCCAGGGGAGTTTTGGGAATGAGCAGTTCTTC. It yields the protein CASSLFQGSFGNEQFF. The rearrangement links TRBV5-8 to TRBJ2-1; tentatively, D is TRBD1 (6 bases). V lost 1 base to trimming and J lost 7 bases, with 18 bases between them. This CDR3 is built from 16 residues. Germline assignment: CDR1 SGHTS and CDR2 YDEGEE. The full variable domain, in which reference TRBV5-8 and TRBJ2-1 provide the parts outside the CDR3, is EAGVTQSPTHLIKTRGQQATLRCSPISGHTSVYWYQQALGLGLQFLLWYDEGEERNRGNFPPRFSGRQFPNYSSELNVNALELEDSALYLCASSLFQGSFGNEQFFGPGTRLTVL.

The chain has TRBV29-1 and TRBJ1-5, with 8 bases matching TRBD1. Germline loops: CDR1 SQVTM, CDR2 ANQGSEA. The CDR3 totals 12 residues. V lost 5 bases, J lost 4 bases, and 1 base stayed unmatched. The CDR3 spells CSVQGANQPQHF. The CDR3 bases are TGCAGCGTTCAGGGGGCTAATCAGCCCCAGCATTTT.

The chain couples TRBV28 to TRBJ2-7, with TRBD1 matching 9 bases. Germline trimming cut 5 bases from V and 2 bases from J; bases unmatched to any gene: 7. CDR1 and CDR2 from the germline V gene are MDHEN and SYDVKM. This CDR3 spans 15 amino acids. CDR3: CASSRGQGFAYEQYF. As DNA, the CDR3 is TGTGCCAGCAGTCGAGGACAGGGGTTTGCCTACGAGCAGTACTTC.

This chain uses TRBV7-2 with TRBJ2-1; D is perhaps TRBD2 (5 bases). Germline CDR1 and CDR2: SGHTA and FQGNSA. This CDR3 is built from 14 residues. Trimming shortened V by 5 bases and J by 5 bases, and 13 bases separated the two germline ends. CDR3 DNA sequence: TGTGCCAGCAGCGCGCTTCGGAGGAACAATGAGCAGTTCTTC. This translates into CASSALRRNNEQFF.

The V and J genes are TRBV28 and TRBJ2-1; 9 bases are shared with TRBD2. The length of the CDR3 is 13 residues. After removal of 7 bases from V and 7 bases from J, the junction contained 5 bases not matched to a gene. In germline, CDR1 is MDHEN, CDR2 SYDVKM. The CDR3 region has the DNA TGTGCCAGCAAGCTAGCGGGATGGAATGAGCAGTTCTTC. This encodes CASKLAGWNEQFF.

V and J are TRBV5-1 and TRBJ1-2; D not certain. This CDR3 is 13 amino acids long. Trimming left V 0 bases short and J 5 bases short, with 8 bases between. CDR1 and CDR2 from the germline V gene are SGHRS and YFSETQ. The CDR3 loop is CASSLAEIYGYTF. The CDR3 DNA reads TGCGCCAGCAGCTTGGCAGAAATATATGGCTACACCTTC.

The chain is built from TRBV9 and TRBJ2-5, with 9 bases that match TRBD1. With V trimmed by 3 bases and J by 2 bases, 8 bases remained unmatched. CDR3 length equals 16 residues. Germline CDR1 SGDLS, CDR2 YYNGEE. The CDR3: CASSAGGQGIQETQYF. The CDR3, as DNA: TGTGCCAGCAGCGCCGGAGGACAGGGGATACAAGAGACCCAGTACTTC.

About this clone: Just one base apart from a much larger clone, this may be a read error. Other DNA sequences of this sample code for an identical CDR3. V and J are TRBV9 and TRBJ1-2; D is possibly TRBD1 (6 bases). Between the trimmed V and J ends, which lost 4 bases and 1 base, there was a span of 8 bases. The CDR3 spans 13 residues. The germline V gene encodes CDR1 SGDLS and CDR2 YYNGEE. In DNA, the CDR3 is TGTGCCAGCAGCCCGGACAGTAACTATGGCTACACCTTC. As protein: CASSPDSNYGYTF.

The rearrangement joins TRBV27 to TRBJ2-5; D is uncertain. The CDR3 runs 14 residues. V lost 5 bases to trimming and J lost 5 bases, with 15 bases between them. CDR1 is MNHEY and CDR2 is SMNVEV in the germline V gene (reference sequence). The CDR3 DNA follows: TGTGCCAGCAGTACCCTTCCCAGTCTGGAGACCCAGTACTTC. This translates into CASSTLPSLETQYF.

The rearrangement joins TRBV7-9 to TRBJ2-2; D possibly corresponds to TRBD1 (5 bases). The CDR3 is 16 residues long. CDR1 SEHNR and CDR2 FQNEAQ come from the germline V gene (reference sequence). Trimming removed 2 bases from V and 0 bases from J, with 10 bases in between. CDR3 amino acids: CASSLYWTPNTGELFF. The CDR3 DNA sequence: TGTGCCAGCAGCTTATACTGGACACCGAACACCGGGGAGCTGTTTTTT.

The rearrangement links TRBV6-5 to TRBJ2-7; 10 bases are shared with TRBD1. The length of the CDR3 is 14 residues. From germline, CDR1 is MNHEY and CDR2 SVGAGI. V trimming: 7 bases; J trimming: 3 bases; junction bases outside the gene matches: 6. CDR3 amino acids: CASTMDRGFYEQYF. The CDR3 DNA reads as TGTGCCAGCACCATGGACAGGGGGTTCTACGAGCAGTACTTC.